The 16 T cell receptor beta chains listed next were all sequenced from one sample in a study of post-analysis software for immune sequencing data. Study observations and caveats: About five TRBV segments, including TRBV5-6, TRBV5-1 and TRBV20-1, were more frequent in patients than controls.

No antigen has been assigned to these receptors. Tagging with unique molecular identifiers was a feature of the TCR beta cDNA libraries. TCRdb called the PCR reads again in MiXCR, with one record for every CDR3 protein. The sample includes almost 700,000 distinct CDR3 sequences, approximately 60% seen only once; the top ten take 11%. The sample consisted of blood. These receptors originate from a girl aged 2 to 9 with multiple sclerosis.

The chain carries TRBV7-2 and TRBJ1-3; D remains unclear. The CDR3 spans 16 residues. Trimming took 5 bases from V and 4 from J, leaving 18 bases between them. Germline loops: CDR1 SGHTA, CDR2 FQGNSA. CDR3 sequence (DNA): TGTGCCAGCAGCCCCCCCCCACGGGGATCCGGAAACACCATATATTTT. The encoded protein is CASSPPPRGSGNTIYF.

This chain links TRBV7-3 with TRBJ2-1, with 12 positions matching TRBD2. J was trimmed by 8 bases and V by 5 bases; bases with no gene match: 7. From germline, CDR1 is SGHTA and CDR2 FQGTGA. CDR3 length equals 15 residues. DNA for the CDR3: TGTGCCAGCAGCACCCGACTAGCGGGAGTCGATGAGCAGTTCTTC. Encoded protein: CASSTRLAGVDEQFF.

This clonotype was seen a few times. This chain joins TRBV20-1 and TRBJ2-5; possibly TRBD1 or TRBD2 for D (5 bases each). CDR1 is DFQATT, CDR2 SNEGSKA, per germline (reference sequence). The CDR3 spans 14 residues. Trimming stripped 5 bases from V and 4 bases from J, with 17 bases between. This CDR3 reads CSALDTSSGETQYF. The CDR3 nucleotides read TGCAGTGCTCTGGACACCTCCAGCGGAGAGACCCAGTACTTC.

The CDR3 region is CASSEAAGASYNEQFF. The CDR3 DNA sequence: TGTGCCAGCAGCGAGGCAGCGGGAGCCTCCTACAATGAGCAGTTCTTC. The V call is TRBV7-2, the J call TRBJ2-1; TRBD2 agrees at 8 bases. Germline CDR1 and CDR2: SGHTA and FQGNSA. V dropped 5 bases and J dropped 0; count of bases not matched to a gene: 6. CDR3 size: 16 residues.

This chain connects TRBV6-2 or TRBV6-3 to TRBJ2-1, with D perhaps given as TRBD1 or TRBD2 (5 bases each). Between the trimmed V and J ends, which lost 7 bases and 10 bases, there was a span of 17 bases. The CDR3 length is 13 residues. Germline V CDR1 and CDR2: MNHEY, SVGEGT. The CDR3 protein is CASTKRGQREQFF. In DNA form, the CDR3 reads TGTGCCAGCACCAAGAGGGGCCAGCGGGAGCAGTTCTTC.

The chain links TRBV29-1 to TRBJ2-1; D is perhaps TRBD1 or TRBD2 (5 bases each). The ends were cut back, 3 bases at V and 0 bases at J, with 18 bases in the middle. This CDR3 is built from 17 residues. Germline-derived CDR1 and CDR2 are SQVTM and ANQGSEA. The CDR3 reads CSVDVQGAGSSYNEQFF. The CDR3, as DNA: TGCAGCGTTGATGTCCAAGGAGCAGGGAGCTCCTACAATGAGCAGTTCTTC.

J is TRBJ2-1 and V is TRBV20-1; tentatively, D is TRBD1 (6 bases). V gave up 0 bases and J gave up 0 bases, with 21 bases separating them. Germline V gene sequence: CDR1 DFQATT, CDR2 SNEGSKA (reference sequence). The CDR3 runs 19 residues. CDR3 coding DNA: TGCAGTGCTAGAGATACCGGCAGGGGCTTATCTGGCTCCTACAATGAGCAGTTCTTC. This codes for CSARDTGRGLSGSYNEQFF.

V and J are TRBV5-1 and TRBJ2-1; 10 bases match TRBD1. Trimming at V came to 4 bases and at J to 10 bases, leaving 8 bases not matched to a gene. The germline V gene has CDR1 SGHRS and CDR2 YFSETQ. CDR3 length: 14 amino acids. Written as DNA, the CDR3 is TGCGCCAGCAGCGTCCGGGACAGGGGATCCGAGCAGTTCTTC. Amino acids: CASSVRDRGSEQFF.

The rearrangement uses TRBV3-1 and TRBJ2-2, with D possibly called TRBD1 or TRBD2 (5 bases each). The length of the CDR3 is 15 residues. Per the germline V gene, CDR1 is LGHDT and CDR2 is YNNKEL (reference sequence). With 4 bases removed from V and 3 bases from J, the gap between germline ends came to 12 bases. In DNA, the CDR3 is TGTGCCAGCAGCCCACAAGGGACGGACACCGGGGAGCTGTTTTTT. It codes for CASSPQGTDTGELFF.

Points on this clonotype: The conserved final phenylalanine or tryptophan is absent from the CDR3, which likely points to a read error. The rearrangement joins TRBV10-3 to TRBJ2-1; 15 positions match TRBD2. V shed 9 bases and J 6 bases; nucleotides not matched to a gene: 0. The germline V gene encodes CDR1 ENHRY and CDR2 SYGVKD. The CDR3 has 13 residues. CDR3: CAMGLAGGNEQFC. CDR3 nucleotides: TGTGCCATGGGACTAGCGGGAGGCAATGAGCAGTTCTGC.

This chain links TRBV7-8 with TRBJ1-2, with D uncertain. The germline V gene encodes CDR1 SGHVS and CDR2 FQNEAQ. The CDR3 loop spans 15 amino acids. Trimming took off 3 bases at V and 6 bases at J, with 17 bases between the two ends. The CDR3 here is CASSLLGSPRHGYTF. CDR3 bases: TGTGCCAGCAGCTTGTTAGGGTCTCCCAGGCATGGCTACACCTTC. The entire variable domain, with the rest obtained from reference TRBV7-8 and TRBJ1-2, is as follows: GAGVSQSPRYKVAKRGQDVALRCDPISGHVSLFWYQQALGQGPEFLTYFQNEAQLDKSGLPSDRFFAERPEGSVSTLKIQRTQQEDSAVYLCASSLLGSPRHGYTFGSGTRLTVV.

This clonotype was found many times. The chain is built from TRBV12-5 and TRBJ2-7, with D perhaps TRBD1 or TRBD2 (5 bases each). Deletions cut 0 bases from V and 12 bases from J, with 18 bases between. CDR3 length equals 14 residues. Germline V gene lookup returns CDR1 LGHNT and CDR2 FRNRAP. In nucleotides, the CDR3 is TGTGCTAGTGGTTTGGTACCCAAAGGGGATGGAGGGTACTTC. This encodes CASGLVPKGDGGYF.

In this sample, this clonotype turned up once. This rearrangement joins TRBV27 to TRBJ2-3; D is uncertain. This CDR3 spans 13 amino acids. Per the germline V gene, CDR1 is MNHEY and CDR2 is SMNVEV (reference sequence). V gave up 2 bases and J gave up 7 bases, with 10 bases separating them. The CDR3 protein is CASSLGPTYTQYF. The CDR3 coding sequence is TGTGCCAGCAGTTTAGGACCGACATATACGCAGTATTTT.

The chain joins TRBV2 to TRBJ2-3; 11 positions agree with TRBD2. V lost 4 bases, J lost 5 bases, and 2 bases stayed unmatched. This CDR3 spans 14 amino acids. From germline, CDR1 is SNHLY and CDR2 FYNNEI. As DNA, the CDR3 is TGTGCCAGCAGTGGGGGACTAGCGGAAGATACGCAGTATTTT. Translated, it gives CASSGGLAEDTQYF.

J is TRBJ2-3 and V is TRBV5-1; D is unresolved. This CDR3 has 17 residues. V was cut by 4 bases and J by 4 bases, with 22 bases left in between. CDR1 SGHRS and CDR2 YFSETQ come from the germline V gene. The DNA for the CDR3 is TGCGCCAGCAGCCCGAAAGTCCGGGCAGTAAGCGCAGATACGCAGTATTTT. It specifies CASSPKVRAVSADTQYF. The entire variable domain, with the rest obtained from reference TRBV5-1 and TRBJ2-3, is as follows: KAGVTQTPRYLIKTRGQQVTLSCSPISGHRSVSWYQQTPGQGLQFLFEYFSETQRNKGNFPGRFSGRQFSNSRSEMNVSTLELGDSALYLCASSPKVRAVSADTQYFGPGTRLTVL.

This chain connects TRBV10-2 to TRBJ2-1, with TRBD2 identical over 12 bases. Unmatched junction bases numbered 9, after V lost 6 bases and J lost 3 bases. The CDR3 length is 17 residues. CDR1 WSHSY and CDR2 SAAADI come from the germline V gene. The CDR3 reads CASRGLAGGPGYNEQFF. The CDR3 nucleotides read TGCGCCAGCAGAGGGCTAGCGGGGGGGCCAGGCTACAATGAGCAGTTCTTC.